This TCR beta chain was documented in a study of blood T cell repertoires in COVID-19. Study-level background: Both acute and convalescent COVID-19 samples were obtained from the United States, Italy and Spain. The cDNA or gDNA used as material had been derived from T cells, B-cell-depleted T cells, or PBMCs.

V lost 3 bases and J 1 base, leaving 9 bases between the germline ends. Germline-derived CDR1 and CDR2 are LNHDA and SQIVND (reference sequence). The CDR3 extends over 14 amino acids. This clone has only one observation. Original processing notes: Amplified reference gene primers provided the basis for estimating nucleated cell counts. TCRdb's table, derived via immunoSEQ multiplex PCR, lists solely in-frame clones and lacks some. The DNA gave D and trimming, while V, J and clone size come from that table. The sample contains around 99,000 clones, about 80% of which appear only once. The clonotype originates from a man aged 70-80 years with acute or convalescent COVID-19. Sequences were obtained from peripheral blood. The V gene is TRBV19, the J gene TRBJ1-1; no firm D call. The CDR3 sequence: CASSIMSGNTEAFF. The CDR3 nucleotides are TGTGCCAGTAGTATTATGTCAGGGAACACTGAAGCTTTCTTT.